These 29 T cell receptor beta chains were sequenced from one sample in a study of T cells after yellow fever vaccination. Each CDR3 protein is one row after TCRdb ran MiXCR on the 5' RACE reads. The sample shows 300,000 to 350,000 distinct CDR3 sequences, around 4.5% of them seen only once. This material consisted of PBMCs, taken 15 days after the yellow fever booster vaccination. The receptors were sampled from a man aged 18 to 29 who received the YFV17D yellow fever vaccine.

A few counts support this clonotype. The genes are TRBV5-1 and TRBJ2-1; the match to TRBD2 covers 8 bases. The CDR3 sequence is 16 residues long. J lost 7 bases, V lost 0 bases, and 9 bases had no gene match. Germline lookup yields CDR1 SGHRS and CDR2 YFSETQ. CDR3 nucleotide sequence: TGCGCCAGCAGCTTGGTTCGGGGAGCGGGGGCTAATGAGCAGTTCTTC. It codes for CASSLVRGAGANEQFF.

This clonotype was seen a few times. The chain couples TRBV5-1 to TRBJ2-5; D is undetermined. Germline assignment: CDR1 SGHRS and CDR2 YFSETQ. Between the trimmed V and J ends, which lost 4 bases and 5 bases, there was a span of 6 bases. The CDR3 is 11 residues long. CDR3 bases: TGCGCCAGCAGCGCTTTTGAGACCCAGTACTTC. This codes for CASSAFETQYF. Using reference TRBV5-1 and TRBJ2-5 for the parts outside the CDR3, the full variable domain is KAGVTQTPRYLIKTRGQQVTLSCSPISGHRSVSWYQQTPGQGLQFLFEYFSETQRNKGNFPGRFSGRQFSNSRSEMNVSTLELGDSALYLCASSAFETQYFGPGTRLLVL.

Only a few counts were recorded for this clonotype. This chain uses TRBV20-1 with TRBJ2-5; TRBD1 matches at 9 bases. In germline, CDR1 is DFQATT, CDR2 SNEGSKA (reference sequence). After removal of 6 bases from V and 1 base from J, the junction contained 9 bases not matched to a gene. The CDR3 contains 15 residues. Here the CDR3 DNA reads TGCAGTGCCCTTTCGGGACAGGGCTTCCAAGAGACCCAGTACTTC. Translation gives CSALSGQGFQETQYF.

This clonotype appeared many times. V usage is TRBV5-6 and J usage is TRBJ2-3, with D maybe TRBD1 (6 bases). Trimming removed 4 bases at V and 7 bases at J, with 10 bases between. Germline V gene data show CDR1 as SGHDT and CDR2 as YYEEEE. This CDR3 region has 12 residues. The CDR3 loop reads CASSPQGNTQYF. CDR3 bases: TGTGCCAGCAGCCCACAGGGAAATACGCAGTATTTT.

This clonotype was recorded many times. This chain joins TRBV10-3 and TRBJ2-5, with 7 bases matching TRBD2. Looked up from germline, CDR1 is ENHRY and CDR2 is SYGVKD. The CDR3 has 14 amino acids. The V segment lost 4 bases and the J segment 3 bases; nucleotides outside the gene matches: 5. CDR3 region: CAISVSGTKETQYF. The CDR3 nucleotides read TGTGCCATCAGTGTCTCCGGGACTAAAGAGACCCAGTACTTC.

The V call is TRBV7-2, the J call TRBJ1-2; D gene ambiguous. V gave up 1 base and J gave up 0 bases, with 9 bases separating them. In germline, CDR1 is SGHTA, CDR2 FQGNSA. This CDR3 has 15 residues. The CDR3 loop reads CASSLEWQPNYGYTF. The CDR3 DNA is TGTGCCAGCAGCTTAGAGTGGCAGCCTAACTATGGCTACACCTTC.

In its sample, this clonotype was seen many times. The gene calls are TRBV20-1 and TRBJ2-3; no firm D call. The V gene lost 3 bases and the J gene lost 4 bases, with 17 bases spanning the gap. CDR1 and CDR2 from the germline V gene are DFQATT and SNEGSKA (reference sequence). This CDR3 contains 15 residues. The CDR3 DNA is TGCAGTGCTAGCGAACTAACTAAACATGCAGATACGCAGTATTTT. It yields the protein CSASELTKHADTQYF.

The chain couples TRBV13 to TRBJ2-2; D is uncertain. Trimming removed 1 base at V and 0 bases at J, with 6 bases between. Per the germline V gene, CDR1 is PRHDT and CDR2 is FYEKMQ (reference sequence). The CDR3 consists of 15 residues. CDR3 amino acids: CASSLVDSNTGELFF. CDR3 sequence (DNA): TGTGCCAGCAGCTTAGTAGATTCGAACACCGGGGAGCTGTTTTTT.

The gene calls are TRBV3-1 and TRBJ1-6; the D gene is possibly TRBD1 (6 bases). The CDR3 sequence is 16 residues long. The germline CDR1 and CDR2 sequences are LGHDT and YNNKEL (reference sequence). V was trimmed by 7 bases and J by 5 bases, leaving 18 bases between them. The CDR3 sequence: CASTRTDLAHNSPLHF. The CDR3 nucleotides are TGTGCCAGCACCCGGACAGATCTGGCCCATAATTCACCCCTCCACTTT.

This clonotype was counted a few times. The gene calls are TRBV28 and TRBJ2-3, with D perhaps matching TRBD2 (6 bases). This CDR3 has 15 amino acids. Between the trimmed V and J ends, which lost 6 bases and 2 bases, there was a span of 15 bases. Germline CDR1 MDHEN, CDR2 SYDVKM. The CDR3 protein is CASSPGGSFTDTQYF. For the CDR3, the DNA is TGTGCCAGCAGCCCCGGGGGATCCTTCACAGATACGCAGTATTTT. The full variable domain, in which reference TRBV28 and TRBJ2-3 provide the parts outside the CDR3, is DVKVTQSSRYLVKRTGEKVFLECVQDMDHENMFWYRQDPGLGLRLIYFSYDVKMKEKGDIPEGYSVSREKKERFSLILESASTNQTSMYLCASSPGGSFTDTQYFGPGTRLTVL.

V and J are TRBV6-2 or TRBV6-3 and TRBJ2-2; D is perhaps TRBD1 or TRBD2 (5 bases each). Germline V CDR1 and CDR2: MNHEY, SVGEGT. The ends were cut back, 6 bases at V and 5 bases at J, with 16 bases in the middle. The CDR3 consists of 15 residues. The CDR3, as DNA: TGTGCCAGCAGACGACGGGACGCCGCAACCGGGGAGCTGTTTTTT. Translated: CASRRRDAATGELFF.

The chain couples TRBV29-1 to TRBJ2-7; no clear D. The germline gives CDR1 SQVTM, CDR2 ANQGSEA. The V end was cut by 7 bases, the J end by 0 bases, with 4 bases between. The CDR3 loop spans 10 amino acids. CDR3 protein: CSALSYEQYF. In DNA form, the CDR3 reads TGCAGCGCACTCTCCTACGAGCAGTACTTC.

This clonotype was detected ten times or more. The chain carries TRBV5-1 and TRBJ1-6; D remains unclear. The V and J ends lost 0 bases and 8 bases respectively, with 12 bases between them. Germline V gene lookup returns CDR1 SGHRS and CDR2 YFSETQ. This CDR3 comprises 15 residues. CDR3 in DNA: TGCGCCAGCAGCTTGGCCTTCTCTCCTGATTCACCCCTCCACTTT. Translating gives CASSLAFSPDSPLHF.

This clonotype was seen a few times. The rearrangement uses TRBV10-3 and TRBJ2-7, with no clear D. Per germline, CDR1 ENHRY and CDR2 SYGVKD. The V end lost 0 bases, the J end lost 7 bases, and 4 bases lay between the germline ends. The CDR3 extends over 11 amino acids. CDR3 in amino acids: CAISESGEQYV. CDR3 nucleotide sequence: TGTGCCATCAGTGAGTCGGGTGAGCAGTACGTC.

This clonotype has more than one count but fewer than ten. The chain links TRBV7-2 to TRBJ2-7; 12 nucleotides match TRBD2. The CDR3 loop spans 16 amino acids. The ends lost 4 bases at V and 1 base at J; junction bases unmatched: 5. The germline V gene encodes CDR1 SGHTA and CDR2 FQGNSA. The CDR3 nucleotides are TGTGCCAGCAGCTCAGTACTAGCGGGGGGTTCCTACGAGCAGTACTTC. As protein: CASSSVLAGGSYEQYF.

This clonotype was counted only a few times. The CDR3: CASSEGLVWAQPQHF. The CDR3 nucleotides are TGTGCCAGCAGTGAAGGACTGGTTTGGGCCCAGCCCCAGCATTTT. This chain joins TRBV2 and TRBJ1-5, with D unresolved. V was clipped by 1 base and J by 7 bases, with 14 bases between them. CDR1 is SNHLY and CDR2 is FYNNEI in the germline V gene. This CDR3 comprises 15 residues.

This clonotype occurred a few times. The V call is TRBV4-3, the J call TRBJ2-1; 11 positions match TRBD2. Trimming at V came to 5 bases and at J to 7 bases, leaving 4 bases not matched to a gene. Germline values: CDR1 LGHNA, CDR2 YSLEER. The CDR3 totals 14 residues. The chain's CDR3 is CASSTGLAENEQFF. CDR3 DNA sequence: TGCGCCAGCAGCACGGGACTAGCGGAGAATGAGCAGTTCTTC.

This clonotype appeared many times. CDR3 bases: TGTGCCAGCAGTTACTCGGGGACAACGACCACTGAAGCTTTCTTT. Translated, it gives CASSYSGTTTTEAFF. The V call is TRBV6-5, the J call TRBJ1-1; D might be TRBD1 (6 bases). Germline V gene sequence: CDR1 MNHEY, CDR2 SVGAGI. CDR3 length equals 15 residues. V was clipped by 0 bases and J by 4 bases, with 12 bases between them.

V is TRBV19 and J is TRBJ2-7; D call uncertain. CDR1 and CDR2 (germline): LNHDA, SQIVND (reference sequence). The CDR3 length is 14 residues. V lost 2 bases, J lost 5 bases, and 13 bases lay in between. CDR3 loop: CASSIIGDNDEQYF. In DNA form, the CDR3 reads TGTGCCAGTAGTATAATAGGTGACAATGACGAGCAGTACTTC.

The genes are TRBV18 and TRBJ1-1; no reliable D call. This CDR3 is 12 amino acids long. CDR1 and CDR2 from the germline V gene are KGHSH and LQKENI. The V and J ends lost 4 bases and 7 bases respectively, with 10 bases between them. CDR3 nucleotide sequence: TGTGCCAGCTCACAGTCCCGTAATGAAGCTTTCTTT. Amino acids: CASSQSRNEAFF.

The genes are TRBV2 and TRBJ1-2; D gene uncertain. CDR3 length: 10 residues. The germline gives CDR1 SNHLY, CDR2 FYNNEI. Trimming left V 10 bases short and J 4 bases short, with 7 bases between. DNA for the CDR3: TGTGCCATGACAAGCTATGGCTACACCTTC. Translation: CAMTSYGYTF.

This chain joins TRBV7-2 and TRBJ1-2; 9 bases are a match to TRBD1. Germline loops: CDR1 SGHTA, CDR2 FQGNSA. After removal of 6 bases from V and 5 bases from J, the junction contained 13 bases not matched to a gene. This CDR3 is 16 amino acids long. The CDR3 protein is CASSSITGTGNYGYTF. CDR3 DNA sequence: TGTGCCAGCAGTTCTATCACCGGGACAGGGAATTATGGCTACACCTTC.

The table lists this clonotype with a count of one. The CDR3 DNA follows: TGTGCCAGTCAGTTCTCTGGGGCCAACGTCCTGACTTTC. Translation gives CASQFSGANVLTF. This sequence joins TRBV7-9 and TRBJ2-6; D gene unclear. Germline V gives CDR1 SEHNR, CDR2 FQNEAQ (reference sequence). With 9 bases removed from V and 0 bases from J, the gap between germline ends came to 6 bases. The CDR3 is 13 amino acids.

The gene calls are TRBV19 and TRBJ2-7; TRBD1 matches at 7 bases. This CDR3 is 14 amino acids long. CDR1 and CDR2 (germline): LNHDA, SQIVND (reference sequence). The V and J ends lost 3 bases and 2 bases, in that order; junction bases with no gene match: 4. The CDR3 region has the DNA TGTGCCAGTAGTATTTTGGACAGGACCTACGAGCAGTACTTC. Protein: CASSILDRTYEQYF.

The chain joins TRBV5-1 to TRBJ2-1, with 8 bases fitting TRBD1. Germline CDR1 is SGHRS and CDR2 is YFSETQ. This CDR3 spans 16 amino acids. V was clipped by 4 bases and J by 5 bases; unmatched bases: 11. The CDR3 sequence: CASSDPSGGGDNEQFF. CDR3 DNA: TGCGCCAGCAGCGACCCTTCAGGGGGCGGCGACAATGAGCAGTTCTTC.

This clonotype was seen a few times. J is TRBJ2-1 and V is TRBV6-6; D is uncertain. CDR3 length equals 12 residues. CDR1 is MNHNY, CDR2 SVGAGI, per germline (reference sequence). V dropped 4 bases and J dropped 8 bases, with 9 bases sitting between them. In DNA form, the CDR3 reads TGTGCCAGCAGTTCTGGGCCGGATGAGCAGTTCTTC. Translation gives CASSSGPDEQFF.

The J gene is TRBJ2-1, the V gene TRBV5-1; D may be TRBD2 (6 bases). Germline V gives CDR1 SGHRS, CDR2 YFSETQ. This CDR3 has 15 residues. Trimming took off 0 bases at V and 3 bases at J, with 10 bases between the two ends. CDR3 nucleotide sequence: TGCGCCAGCAGCTTGGATGGAGGGTACTACAATGAGCAGTTCTTC. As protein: CASSLDGGYYNEQFF.

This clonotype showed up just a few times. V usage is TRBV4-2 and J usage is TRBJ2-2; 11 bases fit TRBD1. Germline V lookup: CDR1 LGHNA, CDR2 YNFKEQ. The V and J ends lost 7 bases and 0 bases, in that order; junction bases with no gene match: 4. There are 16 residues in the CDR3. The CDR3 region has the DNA TGTGCCAGCAATCCGGGACAGGGGGCGAACACCGGGGAGCTGTTTTTT. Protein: CASNPGQGANTGELFF.

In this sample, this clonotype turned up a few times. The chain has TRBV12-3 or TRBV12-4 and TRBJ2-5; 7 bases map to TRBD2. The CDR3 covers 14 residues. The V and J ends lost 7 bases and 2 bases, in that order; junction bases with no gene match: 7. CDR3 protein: CASTQSGAQETQYF. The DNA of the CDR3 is TGTGCCAGCACCCAAAGCGGGGCACAAGAGACCCAGTACTTC.